Each of the 17 T cell receptor beta chains below was sequenced from the same sample in a study of T cell responses to AZD1222 COVID-19 vaccine. Some clones are missing from TCRdb's copy, which holds only in-frame ones; the method was immunoSEQ multiplex PCR. This repertoire shows about 52,000 clones, roughly 86% found once; its top ten account for roughly 2.5%. The sample in question was peripheral blood, obtained 28 days after the second AZD1222 dose. The receptors come from an adult who received the AZD1222 COVID-19 vaccine.

V gene TRBV28 combines with J gene TRBJ1-2; no firm D call. This CDR3 has 8 amino acids. Germline V gives CDR1 MDHEN, CDR2 SYDVKM. Trimming removed 8 bases at V and 14 bases at J, with 9 bases between. In nucleotides, the CDR3 is TGTGCCAGCGGGCAGATGACCTTC. Translating gives CASGQMTF.

The chain employs TRBV28 and TRBJ2-3; D unclear. Germline V lookup: CDR1 MDHEN, CDR2 SYDVKM. The CDR3 extends over 13 amino acids. Between the trimmed V and J ends, which lost 10 bases and 0 bases, there was a span of 11 bases. The CDR3 region has the DNA TGTGCCACCAACGGGCCTAGCACAGATACGCAGTATTTT. It translates to CATNGPSTDTQYF.

This clone was seen only a few times. The CDR3 nucleotides read TGTGCCAGCAGCAGGGCGGGACCGGCCGGGGAGCTGTTTTTT. Translated: CASSRAGPAGELFF. The rearrangement uses TRBV6-5 and TRBJ2-2; tentatively, D is TRBD2 (6 bases). The ends were cut back, 6 bases at V and 6 bases at J, with 14 bases in the middle. The CDR3 has 14 residues. The germline gives CDR1 MNHEY, CDR2 SVGAGI.

This rearrangement joins TRBV5-1 to TRBJ2-7; D unclear. Germline values: CDR1 SGHRS, CDR2 YFSETQ. V was trimmed by 0 bases and J by 6 bases, leaving 13 bases between them. The CDR3 loop spans 14 amino acids. CDR3 sequence (DNA): TGCGCCAGCAGCTTGGACAGCCAGTCCAGCGAGCAGTACTTC. Protein: CASSLDSQSSEQYF.

The chain employs TRBV5-1 and TRBJ1-4; no definite D call. CDR1 and CDR2 from the germline V gene are SGHRS and YFSETQ. Trimming stripped 0 bases from V and 3 bases from J, with 6 bases between. The CDR3 sequence is 14 residues long. In DNA form, the CDR3 reads TGCGCCAGCAGCTTGGACAGTTCTAATGAAAAACTGTTTTTT. It encodes CASSLDSSNEKLFF. Variable domain in full (rest from reference TRBV5-1 and TRBJ1-4): KAGVTQTPRYLIKTRGQQVTLSCSPISGHRSVSWYQQTPGQGLQFLFEYFSETQRNKGNFPGRFSGRQFSNSRSEMNVSTLELGDSALYLCASSLDSSNEKLFFGSGTQLSVL.

This rearrangement joins TRBV4-1 to TRBJ1-2; D might be TRBD1 (6 bases). This CDR3 has 15 amino acids. Trimming stripped 4 bases from V and 4 bases from J, with 16 bases between. The germline V gene has CDR1 MGHRA and CDR2 YSYEKL. In DNA, the CDR3 is TGCGCCAGCAGCCTCGCCTCGGGGGGCGGCTATGGCTACACCTTC. It encodes CASSLASGGGYGYTF.

This chain joins TRBV9 and TRBJ2-3; TRBD1 agrees at 9 bases. This CDR3 spans 15 amino acids. Germline lookup yields CDR1 SGDLS and CDR2 YYNGEE. V dropped 3 bases and J dropped 6; count of bases not matched to a gene: 8. DNA of the CDR3: TGTGCCAGCAGCGAGACAGGGGGTGCGGGCGATACGCAGTATTTT. It codes for CASSETGGAGDTQYF.

This chain joins TRBV5-6 and TRBJ1-5; the D is unclear. CDR3 length equals 14 residues. Germline V lookup: CDR1 SGHDT, CDR2 YYEEEE. The V gene lost 1 base and the J gene lost 6 bases, with 11 bases spanning the gap. The DNA for the CDR3 is TGTGCCAGCAGCTTGACCGGAACGGGTCAGCCCCAGCATTTT. Its translation is CASSLTGTGQPQHF.

The chain has TRBV6-5 and TRBJ2-3; D gene unclear. V gave up 6 bases and J gave up 4 bases, with 11 bases separating them. CDR1 MNHEY and CDR2 SVGAGI come from the germline V gene. CDR3 size: 13 residues. The CDR3: CASRAKGADTQYF. The DNA of the CDR3 is TGTGCCAGCAGGGCCAAAGGTGCAGATACGCAGTATTTT.

This rearrangement joins TRBV7-8 to TRBJ2-3; D is uncertain. CDR3 length equals 13 residues. The germline V gene encodes CDR1 SGHVS and CDR2 FQNEAQ. With 3 bases removed from V and 12 bases from J, the gap between germline ends came to 16 bases. The CDR3 is CASSLDPVVSQYF. The CDR3 coding sequence is TGTGCCAGCAGCTTGGACCCAGTTGTATCACAGTATTTT.

The chain combines TRBV27 with TRBJ1-2, with D possibly matching TRBD1 (6 bases). The CDR3 loop spans 15 amino acids. Germline assignment: CDR1 MNHEY and CDR2 SMNVEV (reference sequence). V lost 6 bases, J lost 4 bases, and 18 bases lay in between. CDR3 in DNA: TGTGCCAGCAGCCCAGGGGCAGGGCTGGGCTATGGCTACACCTTC. As protein: CASSPGAGLGYGYTF.

This clone was seen only once. The V gene is TRBV18, the J gene TRBJ1-1; maybe TRBD1 (6 bases). Germline V gene sequence: CDR1 KGHSH, CDR2 LQKENI. The CDR3 runs 15 residues. V gave up 3 bases and J gave up 0 bases, with 11 bases separating them. DNA for the CDR3: TGTGCCAGCTCACCGCTGGACAGCATGAACACTGAAGCTTTCTTT. This sequence encodes CASSPLDSMNTEAFF.

V gene TRBV4-1 combines with J gene TRBJ1-6; D might be TRBD1 (6 bases). V was clipped by 2 bases and J by 9 bases, with 17 bases between them. Germline V gene sequence: CDR1 MGHRA, CDR2 YSYEKL. The CDR3 runs 16 residues. The CDR3 sequence is CASSQSTGIRRSPLHF. The CDR3, as DNA: TGCGCCAGCAGCCAATCGACAGGCATCCGACGTTCACCCCTCCACTTT.

The genes are TRBV7-2 and TRBJ2-7, with 9 bases matching TRBD2. V lost 2 bases, J lost 7 bases, and 9 bases stayed unmatched. The CDR3 is 15 amino acids. Germline V CDR1 and CDR2: SGHTA, FQGNSA. This CDR3 reads CASSLFPRAGGEQYF. CDR3 DNA sequence: TGTGCCAGCAGCTTATTCCCGCGGGCGGGGGGGGAGCAGTACTTC.

CDR3 loop: CSVSGTSGSEIGQFF. For the CDR3, the DNA is TGCAGCGTTTCCGGGACTAGCGGGAGTGAGATTGGGCAGTTCTTC. The rearrangement joins TRBV29-1 to TRBJ2-1; 14 nucleotides agree with TRBD2. This CDR3 has 15 residues. CDR1 is SQVTM and CDR2 is ANQGSEA in the germline V gene. The V and J ends lost 5 bases and 12 bases, in that order; junction bases with no gene match: 12.

The gene calls are TRBV2 and TRBJ2-7; no reliable D call. The CDR3 spans 11 residues. CDR1 and CDR2 from the germline V gene are SNHLY and FYNNEI. V lost 6 bases and J lost 4, with 7 bases in between. The CDR3 loop reads CASSLTYEQYF. In DNA form, the CDR3 reads TGTGCCAGCAGCCTAACTTACGAGCAGTACTTC.

The genes are TRBV29-1 and TRBJ1-1; D remains ambiguous. Germline V gives CDR1 SQVTM, CDR2 ANQGSEA. With 8 bases removed from V and 7 bases from J, the gap between germline ends came to 14 bases. The CDR3 is made up of 11 amino acids. The CDR3 protein is CSTRGVYEAFF. The CDR3 DNA follows: TGCAGCACCCGCGGAGTCTATGAAGCTTTCTTT.